A selection of T cell receptor beta chains follows, all from one sample in a study of blood T cells in healthy people across ages. One entry per CDR3 protein, called by TCRdb with MiXCR from the 5' RACE reads. The sample has 780,000 or so distinct CDR3 sequences, around 50% seen once; the top ten hold around 24%. Sequencing input: blood. The origin of the receptors is a man aged 40-49 years in good health. Both conserved end residues are part of each CDR3. The size entry is marked missing in some rows and otherwise reads once, few, many or a size class.

CDR3aa: CASSQGARIEETQYF; j_gene: TRBJ2-5; v_gene: TRBV5-1; len: 15; abundance: -
CDR3aa: CASSVRSALNTEAFF; j_gene: TRBJ1-1; v_gene: TRBV2; len: 15; abundance: -
CDR3aa: CASSLGQQIYGYTF; j_gene: TRBJ1-2; v_gene: TRBV6-5; len: 14; abundance: -
CDR3aa: CASSYSGGPTDTQYF; j_gene: TRBJ2-3; v_gene: TRBV6-2/TRBV6-3; len: 15; abundance: few
CDR3aa: CASSPTDRGETQYF; j_gene: -; v_gene: TRBV28; len: 14; abundance: once
CDR3aa: CASSHANIQYF; j_gene: TRBJ2-4; v_gene: TRBV3-1; len: 11; abundance: -
CDR3aa: CASSLSLGEETQYF; j_gene: TRBJ2-5; v_gene: TRBV27; len: 14; abundance: -
CDR3aa: CASGLAGFNEQFF; j_gene: TRBJ2-1; v_gene: TRBV6-5; len: 13; abundance: few
CDR3aa: CASSPFGPEGTDEAFF; j_gene: TRBJ1-1; v_gene: TRBV18; len: 16; abundance: -
CDR3aa: CASSLWDHHTDTQYF; j_gene: TRBJ2-3; v_gene: TRBV7-2; len: 15; abundance: -
CDR3aa: CASIGQGRNEQYF; j_gene: -; v_gene: TRBV6-1; len: 13; abundance: -
CDR3aa: CASSKRQIETQYF; j_gene: TRBJ2-5; v_gene: TRBV27; len: 13; abundance: -
CDR3aa: CASSLNGGENYGYTF; j_gene: TRBJ1-2; v_gene: TRBV7-2; len: 15; abundance: -
CDR3aa: CASSLLAGGYNEQLF; j_gene: TRBJ2-1; v_gene: TRBV6-2/TRBV6-3; len: 15; abundance: -
CDR3aa: CASSLETGGPLEDGYTF; j_gene: TRBJ1-2; v_gene: TRBV5-6; len: 17; abundance: -
CDR3aa: CASSQDTVQPQHF; j_gene: TRBJ1-5; v_gene: TRBV3-1; len: 13; abundance: -
CDR3aa: CASTATGLSYNEQFF; j_gene: TRBJ2-1; v_gene: TRBV6-5; len: 15; abundance: -
CDR3aa: CASSFSGTTKETQYF; j_gene: TRBJ2-5; v_gene: TRBV28; len: 15; abundance: -
CDR3aa: CATGPGLATETQYF; j_gene: TRBJ2-5; v_gene: TRBV6-2/TRBV6-3; len: 14; abundance: few
CDR3aa: CATSGDRGETQYF; j_gene: -; v_gene: TRBV24-1; len: 13; abundance: -
CDR3aa: CASSPLGGGPITDTQYF; j_gene: TRBJ2-3; v_gene: TRBV27; len: 17; abundance: -
CDR3aa: CASSQETGMIDTQYF; j_gene: TRBJ2-3; v_gene: TRBV3-1; len: 15; abundance: -
CDR3aa: CASSQVGGAWEKLFF; j_gene: TRBJ1-4; v_gene: TRBV4-1; len: 15; abundance: -
CDR3aa: CASSEFGTGDSPLHF; j_gene: TRBJ1-6; v_gene: TRBV25-1; len: 15; abundance: once
CDR3aa: CSATGGPETQYF; j_gene: TRBJ2-5; v_gene: TRBV20-1; len: 12; abundance: few
CDR3aa: CAISETEQGILLASEQYF; j_gene: TRBJ2-7; v_gene: TRBV10-3; len: 18; abundance: -
CDR3aa: CAISAGQGAGANVLTF; j_gene: TRBJ2-6; v_gene: TRBV10-3; len: 16; abundance: -
CDR3aa: CASSLTAPAGINTEAFF; j_gene: TRBJ1-1; v_gene: TRBV7-3; len: 17; abundance: -
CDR3aa: CASSPTRAGEQYF; j_gene: TRBJ2-7; v_gene: TRBV7-2; len: 13; abundance: -
CDR3aa: CSALSRGQKAKNIQYF; j_gene: TRBJ2-4; v_gene: TRBV20-1; len: 16; abundance: -
CDR3aa: CASSELLAGELFF; j_gene: TRBJ2-2; v_gene: TRBV2; len: 13; abundance: -
CDR3aa: CASSSSGRSIPHEQYF; j_gene: -; v_gene: TRBV12-3/TRBV12-4; len: 16; abundance: few
CDR3aa: CATSDLSRPGTTDTQYF; j_gene: TRBJ2-3; v_gene: TRBV24-1; len: 17; abundance: -
CDR3aa: CASSQDLTQGGKAFF; j_gene: TRBJ1-1; v_gene: TRBV3-1; len: 15; abundance: -
CDR3aa: CASSQDISSSYEQYF; j_gene: TRBJ2-7; v_gene: TRBV4-3; len: 15; abundance: -
CDR3aa: CASSVQGALTDTQYF; j_gene: TRBJ2-3; v_gene: TRBV7-2; len: 15; abundance: few
CDR3aa: CSARVDRDQPQHF; j_gene: TRBJ1-5; v_gene: TRBV29-1; len: 13; abundance: -